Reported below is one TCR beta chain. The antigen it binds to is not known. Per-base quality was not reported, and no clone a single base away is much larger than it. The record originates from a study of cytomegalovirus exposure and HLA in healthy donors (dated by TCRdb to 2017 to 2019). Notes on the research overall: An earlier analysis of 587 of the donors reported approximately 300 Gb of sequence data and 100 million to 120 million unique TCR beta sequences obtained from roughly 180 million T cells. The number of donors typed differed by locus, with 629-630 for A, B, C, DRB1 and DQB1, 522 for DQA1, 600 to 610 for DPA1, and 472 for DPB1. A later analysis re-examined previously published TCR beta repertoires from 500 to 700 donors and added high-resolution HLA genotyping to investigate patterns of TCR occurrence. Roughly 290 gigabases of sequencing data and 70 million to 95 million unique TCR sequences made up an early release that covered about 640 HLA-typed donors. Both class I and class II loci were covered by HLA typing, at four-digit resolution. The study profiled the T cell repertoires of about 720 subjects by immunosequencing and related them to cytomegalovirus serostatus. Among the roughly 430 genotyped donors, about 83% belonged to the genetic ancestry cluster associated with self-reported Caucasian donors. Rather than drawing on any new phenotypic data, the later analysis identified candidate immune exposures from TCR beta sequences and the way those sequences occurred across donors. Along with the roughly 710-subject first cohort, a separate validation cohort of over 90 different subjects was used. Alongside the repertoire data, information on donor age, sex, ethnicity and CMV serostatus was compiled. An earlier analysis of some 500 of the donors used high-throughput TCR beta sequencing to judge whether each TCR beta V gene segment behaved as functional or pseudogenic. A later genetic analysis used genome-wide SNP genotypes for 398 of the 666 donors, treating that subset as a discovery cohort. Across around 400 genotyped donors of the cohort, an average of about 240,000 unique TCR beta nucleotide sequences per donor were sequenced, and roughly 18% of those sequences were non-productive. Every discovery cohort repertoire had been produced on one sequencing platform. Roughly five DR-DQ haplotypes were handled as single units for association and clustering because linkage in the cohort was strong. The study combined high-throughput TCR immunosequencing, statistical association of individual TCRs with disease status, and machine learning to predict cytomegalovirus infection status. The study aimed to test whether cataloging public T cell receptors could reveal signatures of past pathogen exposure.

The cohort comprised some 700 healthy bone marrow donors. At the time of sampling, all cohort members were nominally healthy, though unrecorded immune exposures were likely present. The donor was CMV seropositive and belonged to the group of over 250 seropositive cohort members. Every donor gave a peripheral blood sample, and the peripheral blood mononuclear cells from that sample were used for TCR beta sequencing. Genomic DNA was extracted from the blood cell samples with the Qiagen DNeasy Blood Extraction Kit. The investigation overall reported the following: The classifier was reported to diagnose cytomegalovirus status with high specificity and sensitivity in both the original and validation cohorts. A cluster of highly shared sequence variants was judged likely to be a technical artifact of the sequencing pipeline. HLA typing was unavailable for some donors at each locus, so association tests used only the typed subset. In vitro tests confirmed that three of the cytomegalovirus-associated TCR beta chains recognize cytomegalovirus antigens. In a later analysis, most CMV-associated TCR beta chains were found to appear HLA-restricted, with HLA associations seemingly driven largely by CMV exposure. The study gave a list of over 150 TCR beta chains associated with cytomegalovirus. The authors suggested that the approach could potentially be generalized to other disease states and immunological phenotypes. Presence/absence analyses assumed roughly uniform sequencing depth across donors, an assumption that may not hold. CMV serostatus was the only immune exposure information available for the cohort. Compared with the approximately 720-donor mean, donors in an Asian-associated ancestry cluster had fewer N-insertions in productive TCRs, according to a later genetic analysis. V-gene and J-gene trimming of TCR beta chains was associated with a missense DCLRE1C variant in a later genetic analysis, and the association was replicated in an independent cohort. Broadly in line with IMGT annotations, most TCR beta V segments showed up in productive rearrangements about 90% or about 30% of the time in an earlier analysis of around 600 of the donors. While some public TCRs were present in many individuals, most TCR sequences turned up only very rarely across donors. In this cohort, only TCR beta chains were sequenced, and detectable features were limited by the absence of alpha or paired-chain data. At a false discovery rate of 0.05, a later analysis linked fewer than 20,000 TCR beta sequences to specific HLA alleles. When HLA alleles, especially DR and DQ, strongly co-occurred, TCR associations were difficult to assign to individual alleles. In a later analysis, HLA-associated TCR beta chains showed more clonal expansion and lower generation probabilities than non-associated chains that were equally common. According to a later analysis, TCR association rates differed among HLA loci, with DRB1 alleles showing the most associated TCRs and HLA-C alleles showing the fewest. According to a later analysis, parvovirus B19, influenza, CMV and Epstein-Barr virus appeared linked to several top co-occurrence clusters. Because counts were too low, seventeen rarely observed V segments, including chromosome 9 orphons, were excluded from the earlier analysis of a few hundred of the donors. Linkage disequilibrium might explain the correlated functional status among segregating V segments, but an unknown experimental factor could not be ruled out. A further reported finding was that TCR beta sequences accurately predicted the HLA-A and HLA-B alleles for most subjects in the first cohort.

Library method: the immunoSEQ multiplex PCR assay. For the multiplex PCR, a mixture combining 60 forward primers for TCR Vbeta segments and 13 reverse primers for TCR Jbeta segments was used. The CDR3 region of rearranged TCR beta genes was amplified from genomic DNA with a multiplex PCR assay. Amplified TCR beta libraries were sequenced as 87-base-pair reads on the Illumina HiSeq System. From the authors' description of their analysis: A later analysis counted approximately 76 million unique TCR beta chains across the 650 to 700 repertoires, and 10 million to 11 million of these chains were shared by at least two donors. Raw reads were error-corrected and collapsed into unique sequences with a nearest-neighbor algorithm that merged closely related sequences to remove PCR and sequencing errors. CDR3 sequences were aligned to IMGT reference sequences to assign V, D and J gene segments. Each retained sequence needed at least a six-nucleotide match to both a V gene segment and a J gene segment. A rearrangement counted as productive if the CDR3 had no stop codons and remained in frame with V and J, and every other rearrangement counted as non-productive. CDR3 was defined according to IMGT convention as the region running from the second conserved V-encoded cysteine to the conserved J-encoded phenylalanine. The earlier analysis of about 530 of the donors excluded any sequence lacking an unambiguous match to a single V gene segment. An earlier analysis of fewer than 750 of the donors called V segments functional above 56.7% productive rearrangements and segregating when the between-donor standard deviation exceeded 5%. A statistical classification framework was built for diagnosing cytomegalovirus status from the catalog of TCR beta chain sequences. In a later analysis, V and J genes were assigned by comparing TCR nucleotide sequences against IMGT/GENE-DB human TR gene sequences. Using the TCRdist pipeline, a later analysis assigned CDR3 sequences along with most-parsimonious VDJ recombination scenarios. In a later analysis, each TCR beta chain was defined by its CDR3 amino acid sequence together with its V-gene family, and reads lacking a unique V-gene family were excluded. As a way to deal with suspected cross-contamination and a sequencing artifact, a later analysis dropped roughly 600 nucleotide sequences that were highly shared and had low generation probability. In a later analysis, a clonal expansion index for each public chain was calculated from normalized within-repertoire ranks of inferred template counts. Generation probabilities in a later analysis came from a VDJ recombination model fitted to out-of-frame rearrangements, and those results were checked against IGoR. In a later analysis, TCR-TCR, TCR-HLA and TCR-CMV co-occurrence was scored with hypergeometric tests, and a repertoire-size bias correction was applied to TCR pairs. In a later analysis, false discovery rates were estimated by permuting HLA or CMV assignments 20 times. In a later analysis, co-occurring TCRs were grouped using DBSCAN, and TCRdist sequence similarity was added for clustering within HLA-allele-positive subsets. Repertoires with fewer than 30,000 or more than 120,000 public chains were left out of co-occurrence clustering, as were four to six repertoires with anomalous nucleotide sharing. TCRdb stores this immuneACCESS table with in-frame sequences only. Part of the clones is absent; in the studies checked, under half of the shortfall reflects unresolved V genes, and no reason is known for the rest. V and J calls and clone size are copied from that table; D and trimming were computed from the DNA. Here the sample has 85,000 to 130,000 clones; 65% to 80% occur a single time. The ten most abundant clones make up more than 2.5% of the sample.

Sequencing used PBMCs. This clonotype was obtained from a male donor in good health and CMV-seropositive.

The DNA sequence is TGTGCCAGCAGCCAACAGGGATCCACTGAAGCTTTCTTT. Its protein reads: CASSQQGSTEAFF. The chain was built from TRBV14 and TRBJ1-1; TRBD1 is possibly the D segment (5 matching bases). From the cysteine through the phenylalanine, the CDR3 covers 13 amino acids. Just CDR3 DNA is preserved here, 39 bases in frame from base 1. The germline V gene provides CDR1 SGHDN and CDR2 FVKESK. V gives up 2 bases and J gives up 4 bases, and the segment between their germline ends measures 8 bases.